Presented here are 2 T cell receptor beta chains from one specimen sequenced in a study of blood T cell repertoires in COVID-19. Assay: immunoSEQ multiplex PCR; the TCRdb copy retains only in-frame clones and omits some. The table has around 130,000 clones, approximately 90% seen once. The sequenced sample consisted of peripheral blood. The receptors were gathered from a man in his fifties or sixties with active or convalescent COVID-19.

The chain has TRBV9 and TRBJ2-2; 11 bases are shared with TRBD1. V trimming: 4 bases; J trimming: 4 bases; junction bases outside the gene matches: 3. The CDR3 spans 15 residues. Germline V CDR1 and CDR2: SGDLS, YYNGEE. The CDR3: CASSLGQGATGELFF. The CDR3 nucleotides read TGTGCCAGCAGCCTCGGACAGGGGGCCACCGGGGAGCTGTTTTTT.

V gene TRBV18 combines with J gene TRBJ1-1; possibly TRBD1 for D (6 bases). The V end lost 3 bases, the J end lost 5 bases, and 16 bases lay between the germline ends. Germline CDR1 is KGHSH and CDR2 is LQKENI. This CDR3 is 15 amino acids long. CDR3 sequence: CASSPWGGGPTEAFF. In nucleotides, the CDR3 is TGTGCCAGCTCACCGTGGGGAGGGGGGCCTACTGAAGCTTTCTTT.